This note documents a single T cell receptor (beta chain) sequence. TCRdb reprocessed the PCR reads with MiXCR, giving one entry per CDR3 protein. The table includes over 90,000 distinct CDR3 sequences, roughly half detected once. The sample originates from a study of CDR3 diversity in severe acne. CDR1 is DFQATT, CDR2 SNEGSKA, per germline (reference sequence). The V and J ends lost 3 bases and 0 bases respectively, with 23 bases between them. The CDR3 covers 18 residues. The sample consisted of blood. This receptor was identified in a male donor with acne. The chain is built from TRBV20-1 and TRBJ1-2, with D possibly TRBD1 on 5 matching bases. The CDR3 protein is CSARAPGGVGEANYGYTF. The CDR3 nucleotides read TGCAGTGCTAGGGCCCCGGGGGGGGTCGGAGAAGCTAACTATGGCTACACCTTC.